The rows below give T cell receptor beta chains drawn from one sample of a study of beta chain features in type 1 diabetes. The assay was immunoSEQ multiplex PCR, and TCRdb's table has in-frame clones only and misses some. This table holds about 260,000 clones, roughly 21% found once. The sequenced sample was naive CD4+ T cells from blood. The receptors here all came from a woman between 40 and 50 years old with type 1 diabetes. The conserved cysteine and the conserved F or W are not part of the CDR3 here.

TRBJ2-1 TRBV7-2 ASSLSATRSYNEQF
TRBJ2-3 TRBV5-1 ASSLQSRTDTQY
TRBJ2-7 TRBV5-4 ASSRWLAGEQY
TRBJ2-5 TRBV7-9 ASTRGVQETQY
TRBJ1-2 TRBV30 AWSVRGALGYGYT
TRBJ2-5 TRBV7-2 ASTQLDRVETQY
TRBJ1-2 TRBV27 ASSSPDSYYGYT
TRBJ1-5 TRBV7-9 ASSQDGGPQH
TRBJ2-1 TRBV5-1 ASSPLAGEGNEQF
TRBJ2-3 TRBV5-1 ASRPGGAPTDTQY
TRBJ2-3 TRBV5-1 ASSTGQATDTQY
TRBJ2-7 TRBV18 ASSPGTSASYEQY
TRBJ1-1 TRBV18 ASSPPLGANTEAF
TRBJ2-3 TRBV5-4 ASSQTSGRLSDTQY
TRBJ2-3 TRBV18 ASSPGGLADTQY
TRBJ1-1 TRBV9 ASSVGSGQGATGTEAF
TRBJ2-1 TRBV19 ASSSIGLSAEGQF
TRBJ2-7 TRBV5-6 ASSLRLAGGLDEQY
TRBJ1-1 TRBV9 ASSPHRPGRDTEAF
TRBJ1-1 TRBV7-9 ASSSQGNTEAF
TRBJ2-5 TRBV7-2 ASSLRLAGGTETQY
TRBJ2-5 TRBV30 ACGLSQETQY
TRBJ2-1 TRBV18 ASSPMDSGVTRF
TRBJ2-6 TRBV2 ASSEVGGGANVLT
TRBJ2-3 TRBV5-1 ASSIISGGTADTQY
TRBJ1-5 TRBV30 AWSRGFDQPQH
TRBJ2-7 TRBV18 ASAAGTGYEQY
TRBJ2-5 TRBV7-9 ASSWTGQEETQY
TRBJ2-7 TRBV5-4 ASSLGGVEQY
TRBJ1-1 TRBV6-5 ASSYSHMNTEAF
TRBJ2-1 TRBV27 ASRQGSYNEQF
TRBJ1-1 TRBV6-5 ASSSDRQGEAF
TRBJ2-1 TRBV9 ASTLLADTDNEQF
TRBJ1-5 TRBV30 AWSVQGDQPQH
TRBJ1-5 TRBV2 ASSERVGAFNQPQH
TRBJ1-2 TRBV7-9 ASSFGSNYGYT
TRBJ2-7 TRBV19 ASSSRRDYEQY
TRBJ2-5 TRBV4-3 ASSQGGGETQY
TRBJ2-5 TRBV19 ASSIPGRGEVKETQY
TRBJ2-1 TRBV5-4 ASSLDSSPYNEQF
TRBJ1-1 TRBV18 ASSPYLVGVRTEAF
TRBJ2-7 TRBV18 ASSLGTGGSYEQY